This T cell receptor (beta chain) was sequenced for a study of metastatic and nonmetastatic thyroid tumors. This CDR3 is built from 12 residues. Germline-derived CDR1 and CDR2 are SEHNR and FQNEAQ (reference sequence). Trimming took off 5 bases at V and 5 bases at J, with 6 bases between the two ends. Prior to thyroid surgery, none of the patients had received any treatment. TCRdb re-called clones via MiXCR from the PCR reads. Of 30,000 to 40,000 clones in the sample, roughly 13% were seen once. This clone was counted many times. The chain has TRBV7-9 and TRBJ2-2; D not resolved. The sequencing sample was made of blood. The receptor's source is a female donor with papillary thyroid cancer or a benign thyroid nodule (not recorded which). Some clones in this sample may be carry-over from other donors' samples. This CDR3 is CASSPRTGELFF. The CDR3 DNA reads as TGTGCCAGCAGCCCCCGTACCGGGGAGCTGTTTTTT.